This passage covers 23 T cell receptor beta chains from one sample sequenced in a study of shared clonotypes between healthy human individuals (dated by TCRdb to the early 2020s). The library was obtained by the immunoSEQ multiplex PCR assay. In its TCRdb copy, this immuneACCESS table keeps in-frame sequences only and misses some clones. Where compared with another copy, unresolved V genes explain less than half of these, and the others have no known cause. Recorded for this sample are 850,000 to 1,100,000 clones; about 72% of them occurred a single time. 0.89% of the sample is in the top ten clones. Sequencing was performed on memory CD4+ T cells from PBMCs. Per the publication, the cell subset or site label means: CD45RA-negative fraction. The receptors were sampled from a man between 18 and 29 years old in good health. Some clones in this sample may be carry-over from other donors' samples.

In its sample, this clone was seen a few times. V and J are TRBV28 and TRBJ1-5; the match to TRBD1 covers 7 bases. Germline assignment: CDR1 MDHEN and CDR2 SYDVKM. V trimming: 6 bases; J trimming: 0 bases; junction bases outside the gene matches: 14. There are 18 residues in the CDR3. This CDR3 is CASSSTRQGGYSNQPQHF. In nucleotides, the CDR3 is TGTGCCAGCAGCTCCACGAGACAGGGCGGGTATAGCAATCAGCCCCAGCATTTT.

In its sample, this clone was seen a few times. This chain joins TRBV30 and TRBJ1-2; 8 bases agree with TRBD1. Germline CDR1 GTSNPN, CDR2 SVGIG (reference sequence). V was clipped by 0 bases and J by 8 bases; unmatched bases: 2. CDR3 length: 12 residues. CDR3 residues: CAWSVQGGGYTF. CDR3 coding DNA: TGTGCCTGGAGTGTACAGGGGGGAGGCTACACCTTC.

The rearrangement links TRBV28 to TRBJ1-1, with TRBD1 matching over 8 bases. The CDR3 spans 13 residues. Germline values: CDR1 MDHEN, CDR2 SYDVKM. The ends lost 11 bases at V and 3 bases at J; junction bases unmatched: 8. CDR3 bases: TGTGCCTGGGCCGAGACAGGGGACACTGAAGCTTTCTTT. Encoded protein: CAWAETGDTEAFF.

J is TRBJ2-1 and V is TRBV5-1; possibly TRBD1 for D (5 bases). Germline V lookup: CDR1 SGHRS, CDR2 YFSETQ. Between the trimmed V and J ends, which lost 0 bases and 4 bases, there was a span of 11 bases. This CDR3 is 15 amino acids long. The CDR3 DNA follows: TGCGCCAGCAGCTTGGAAGGGGATCTATACAATGAGCAGTTCTTC. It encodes CASSLEGDLYNEQFF.

The CDR3: CASSQSDTATNEKLFF. DNA for the CDR3: TGTGCCAGCAGCCAATCCGACACCGCAACTAATGAAAAACTGTTTTTT. The chain couples TRBV4-2 to TRBJ1-4; D unclear. The CDR3 extends over 16 amino acids. Looked up from germline, CDR1 is LGHNA and CDR2 is YNFKEQ. Between the trimmed V and J ends, which lost 2 bases and 0 bases, there was a span of 10 bases.

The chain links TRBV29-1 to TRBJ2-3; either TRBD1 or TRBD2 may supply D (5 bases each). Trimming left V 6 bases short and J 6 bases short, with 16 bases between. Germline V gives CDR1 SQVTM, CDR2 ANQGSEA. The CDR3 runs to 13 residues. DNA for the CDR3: TGCAGCGTCGAAAAGAGGGGCGCGGATACGCAGTATTTT. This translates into CSVEKRGADTQYF.

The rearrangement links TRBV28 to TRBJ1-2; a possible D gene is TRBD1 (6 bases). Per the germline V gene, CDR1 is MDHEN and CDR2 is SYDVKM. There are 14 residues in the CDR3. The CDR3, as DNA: TGTGCGGTCACAACCGCGGGGGCTACCTATGGCTACACCTTC. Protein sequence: CAVTTAGATYGYTF.

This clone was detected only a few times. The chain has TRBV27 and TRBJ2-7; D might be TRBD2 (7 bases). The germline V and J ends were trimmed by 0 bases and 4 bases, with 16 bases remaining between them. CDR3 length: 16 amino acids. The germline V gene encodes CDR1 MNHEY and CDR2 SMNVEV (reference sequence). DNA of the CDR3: TGTGCCAGCAGTTTATCGGGGGGGCTGCCGTGGTACGAGCAGTACTTC. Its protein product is CASSLSGGLPWYEQYF.

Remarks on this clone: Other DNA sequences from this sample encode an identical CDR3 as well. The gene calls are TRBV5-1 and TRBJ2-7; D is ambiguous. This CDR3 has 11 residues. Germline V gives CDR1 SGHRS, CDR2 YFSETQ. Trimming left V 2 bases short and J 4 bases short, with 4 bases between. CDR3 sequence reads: CASSFGYEQYF. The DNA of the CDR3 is TGCGCCAGCAGCTTCGGGTACGAGCAGTACTTC.

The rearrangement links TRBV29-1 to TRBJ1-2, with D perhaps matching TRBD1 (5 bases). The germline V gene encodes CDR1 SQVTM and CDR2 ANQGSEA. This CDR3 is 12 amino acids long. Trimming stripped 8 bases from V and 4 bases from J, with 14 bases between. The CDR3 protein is CSLLEQGYGYTF. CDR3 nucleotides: TGCAGCTTACTTGAGCAGGGCTATGGCTACACCTTC.

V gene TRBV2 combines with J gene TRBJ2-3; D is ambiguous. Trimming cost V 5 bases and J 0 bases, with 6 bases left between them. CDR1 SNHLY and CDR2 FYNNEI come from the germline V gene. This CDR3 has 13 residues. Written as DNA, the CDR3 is TGTGCCAGCAGTCGTACTAGCACAGATACGCAGTATTTT. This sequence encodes CASSRTSTDTQYF.

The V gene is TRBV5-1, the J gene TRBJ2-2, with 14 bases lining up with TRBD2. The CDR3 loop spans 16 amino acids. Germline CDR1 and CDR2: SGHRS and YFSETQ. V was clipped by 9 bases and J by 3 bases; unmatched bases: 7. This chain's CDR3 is CATMGLAGAHTGELFF. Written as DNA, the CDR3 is TGCGCCACTATGGGACTAGCGGGAGCCCACACCGGGGAGCTGTTTTTT.

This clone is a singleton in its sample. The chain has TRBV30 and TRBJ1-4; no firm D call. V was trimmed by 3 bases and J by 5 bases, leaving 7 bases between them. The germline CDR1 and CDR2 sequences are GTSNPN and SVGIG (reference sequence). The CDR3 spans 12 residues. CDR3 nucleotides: TGTGCCTGGAGACGGCAAAATGAAAAACTGTTTTTT. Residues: CAWRRQNEKLFF.

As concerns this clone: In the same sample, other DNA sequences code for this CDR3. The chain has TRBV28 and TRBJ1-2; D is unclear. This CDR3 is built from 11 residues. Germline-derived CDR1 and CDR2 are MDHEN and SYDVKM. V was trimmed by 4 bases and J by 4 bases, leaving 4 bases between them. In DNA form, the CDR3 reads TGTGCCAGCAGTTCCATCTATGGCTACACCTTC. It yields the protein CASSSIYGYTF.

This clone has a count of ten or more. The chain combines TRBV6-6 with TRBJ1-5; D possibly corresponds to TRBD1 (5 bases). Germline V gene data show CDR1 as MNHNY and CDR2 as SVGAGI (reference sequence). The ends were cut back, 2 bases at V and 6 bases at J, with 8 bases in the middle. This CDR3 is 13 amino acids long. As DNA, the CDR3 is TGTGCCAGCAGTTACGAGGGGATTCAGCCCCAGCATTTT. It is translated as CASSYEGIQPQHF.

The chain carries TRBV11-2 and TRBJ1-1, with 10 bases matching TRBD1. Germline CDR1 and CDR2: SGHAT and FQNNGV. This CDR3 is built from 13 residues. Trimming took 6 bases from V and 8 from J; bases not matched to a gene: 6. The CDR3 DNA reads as TGTGCCAGCAGGCAGACAGGGGGCCGGGAAGCTTTCTTT. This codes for CASRQTGGREAFF.

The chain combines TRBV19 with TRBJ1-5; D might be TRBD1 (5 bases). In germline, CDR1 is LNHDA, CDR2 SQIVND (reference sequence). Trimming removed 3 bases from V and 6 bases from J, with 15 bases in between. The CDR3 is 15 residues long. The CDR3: CASSIDEGLTQPQHF. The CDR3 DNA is TGTGCCAGTAGTATTGATGAGGGACTGACTCAGCCCCAGCATTTT.

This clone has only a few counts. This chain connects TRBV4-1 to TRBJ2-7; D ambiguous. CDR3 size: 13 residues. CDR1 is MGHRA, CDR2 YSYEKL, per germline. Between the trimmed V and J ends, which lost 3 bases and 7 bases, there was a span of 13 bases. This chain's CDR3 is CASSQARELEQYF. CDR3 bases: TGCGCCAGCAGCCAGGCACGAGAACTGGAGCAGTACTTC.

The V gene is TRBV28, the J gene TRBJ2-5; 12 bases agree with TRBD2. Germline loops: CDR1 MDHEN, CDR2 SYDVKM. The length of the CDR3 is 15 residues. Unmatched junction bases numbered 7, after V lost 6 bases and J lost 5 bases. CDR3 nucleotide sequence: TGTGCCAGCAGCCAACTAGCGGGAGGATATGAGACCCAGTACTTC. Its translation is CASSQLAGGYETQYF. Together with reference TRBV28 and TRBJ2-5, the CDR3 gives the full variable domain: DVKVTQSSRYLVKRTGEKVFLECVQDMDHENMFWYRQDPGLGLRLIYFSYDVKMKEKGDIPEGYSVSREKKERFSLILESASTNQTSMYLCASSQLAGGYETQYFGPGTRLLVL.

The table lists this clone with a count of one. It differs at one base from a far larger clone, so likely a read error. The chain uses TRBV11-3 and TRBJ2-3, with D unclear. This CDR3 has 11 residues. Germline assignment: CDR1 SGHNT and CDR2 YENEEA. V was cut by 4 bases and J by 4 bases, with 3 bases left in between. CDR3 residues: CASSSADTQYF. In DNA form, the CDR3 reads TGTGCCAGCAGCTCCGCAGATACGCAGTATTTT.

CDR3 sequence: CAISLLQGAGGYTF. The DNA of the CDR3 is TGTGCCATCAGCCTCCTTCAGGGGGCTGGTGGCTACACCTTC. J is TRBJ1-2 and V is TRBV10-3; 8 nucleotides agree with TRBD1. The trim removed 6 bases at V and 7 bases at J, leaving 10 bases unmatched. The CDR3 is made up of 14 amino acids. Germline V gene data show CDR1 as ENHRY and CDR2 as SYGVKD.

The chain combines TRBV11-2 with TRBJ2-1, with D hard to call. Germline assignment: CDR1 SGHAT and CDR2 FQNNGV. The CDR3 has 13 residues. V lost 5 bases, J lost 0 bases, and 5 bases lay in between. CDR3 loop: CASSGGSYNEQFF. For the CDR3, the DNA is TGTGCCAGCAGCGGTGGCTCCTACAATGAGCAGTTCTTC. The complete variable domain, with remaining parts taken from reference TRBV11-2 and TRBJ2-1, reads EAGVAQSPRYKIIEKRQSVAFWCNPISGHATLYWYQQILGQGPKLLIQFQNNGVVDDSQLPKDRFSAERLKGVDSTLKIQPAKLEDSAVYLCASSGGSYNEQFFGPGTRLTVL.

CDR3 bases: TGTGCCAGCAGCGCCTACGGGACAGGGATCTACGAGCAGTACTTC. This sequence encodes CASSAYGTGIYEQYF. The V and J genes are TRBV7-9 and TRBJ2-7, with 9 bases identical to TRBD1. The CDR3 totals 15 residues. CDR1 SEHNR and CDR2 FQNEAQ come from the germline V gene (reference sequence). V gave up 5 bases and J gave up 3 bases; unmatched junction bases: 8.